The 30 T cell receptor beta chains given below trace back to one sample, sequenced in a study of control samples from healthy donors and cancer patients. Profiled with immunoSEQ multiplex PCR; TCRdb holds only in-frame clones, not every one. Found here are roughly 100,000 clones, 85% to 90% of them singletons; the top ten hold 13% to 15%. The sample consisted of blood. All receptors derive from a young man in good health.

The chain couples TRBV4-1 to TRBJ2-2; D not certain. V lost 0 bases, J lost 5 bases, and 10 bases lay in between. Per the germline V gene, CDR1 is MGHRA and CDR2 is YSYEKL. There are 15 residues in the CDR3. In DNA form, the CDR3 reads TGCGCCAGCAGCCAAGACCCCCCCGAGACCGGGGAGCTGTTTTTT. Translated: CASSQDPPETGELFF.

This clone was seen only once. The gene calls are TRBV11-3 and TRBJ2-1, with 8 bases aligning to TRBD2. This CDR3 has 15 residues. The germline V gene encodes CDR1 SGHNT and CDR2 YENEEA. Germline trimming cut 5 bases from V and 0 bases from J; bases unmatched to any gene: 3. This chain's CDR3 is CASSGREASYNEQFF. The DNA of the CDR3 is TGTGCCAGCAGCGGGCGGGAGGCCTCCTACAATGAGCAGTTCTTC.

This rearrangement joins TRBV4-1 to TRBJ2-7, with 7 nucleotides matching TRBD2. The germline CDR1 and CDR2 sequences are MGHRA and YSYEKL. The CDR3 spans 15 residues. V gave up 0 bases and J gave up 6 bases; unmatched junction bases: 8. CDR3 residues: CASSQDYAGASEQYF. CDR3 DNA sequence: TGCGCCAGCAGCCAAGATTACGCGGGAGCTTCCGAGCAGTACTTC.

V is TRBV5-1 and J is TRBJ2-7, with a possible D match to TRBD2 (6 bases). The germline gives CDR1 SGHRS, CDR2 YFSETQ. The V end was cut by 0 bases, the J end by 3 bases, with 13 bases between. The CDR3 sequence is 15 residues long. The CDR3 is CASSLAQEGLYEQYF. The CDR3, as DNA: TGCGCCAGCAGCTTGGCCCAGGAGGGTCTCTACGAGCAGTACTTC.

This CDR3 is CASSFQGSGYGYTF. The CDR3 DNA is TGTGCCAGCAGTTTCCAGGGGTCTGGCTATGGCTACACCTTC. V is TRBV28 and J is TRBJ1-2, with D perhaps matching TRBD1 (6 bases). The germline gives CDR1 MDHEN, CDR2 SYDVKM. The V end was cut by 3 bases, the J end by 4 bases, with 12 bases between. The length of the CDR3 is 14 residues.

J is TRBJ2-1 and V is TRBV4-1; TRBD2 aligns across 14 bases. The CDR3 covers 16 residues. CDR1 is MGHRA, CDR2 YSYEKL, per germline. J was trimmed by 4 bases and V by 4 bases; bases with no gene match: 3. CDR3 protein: CASSLRLAGGYNEQFF. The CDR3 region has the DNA TGCGCCAGCAGCCTACGACTAGCGGGAGGGTACAATGAGCAGTTCTTC.

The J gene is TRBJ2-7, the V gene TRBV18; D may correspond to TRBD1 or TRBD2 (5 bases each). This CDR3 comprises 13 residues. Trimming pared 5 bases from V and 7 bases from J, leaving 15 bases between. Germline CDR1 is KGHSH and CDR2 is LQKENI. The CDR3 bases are TGTGCCAGCTCAGATCGAGGGGCTCGAGAGCAGTACTTC. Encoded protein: CASSDRGAREQYF.

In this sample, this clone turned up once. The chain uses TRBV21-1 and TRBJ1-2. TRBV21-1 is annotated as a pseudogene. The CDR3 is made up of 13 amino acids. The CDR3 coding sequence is TGTGCCAGCATAAACCGGGAATCCTATGGCTACACCTTC. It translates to CASINRESYGYTF.

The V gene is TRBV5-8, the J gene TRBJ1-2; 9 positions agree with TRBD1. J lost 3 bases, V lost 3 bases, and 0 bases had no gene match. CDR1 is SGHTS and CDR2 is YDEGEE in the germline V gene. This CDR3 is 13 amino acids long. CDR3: CASSWDRDYGYTF. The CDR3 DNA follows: TGTGCCAGCAGCTGGGACAGGGACTATGGCTACACCTTC.

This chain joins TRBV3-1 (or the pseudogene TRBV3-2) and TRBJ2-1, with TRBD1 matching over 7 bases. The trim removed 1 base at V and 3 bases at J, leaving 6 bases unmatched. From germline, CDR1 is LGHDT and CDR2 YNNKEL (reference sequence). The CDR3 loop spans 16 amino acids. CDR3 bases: TGTGCCAGCAGCCAAGGACAGGGTCTGGGCTACAATGAGCAGTTCTTC. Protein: CASSQGQGLGYNEQFF.

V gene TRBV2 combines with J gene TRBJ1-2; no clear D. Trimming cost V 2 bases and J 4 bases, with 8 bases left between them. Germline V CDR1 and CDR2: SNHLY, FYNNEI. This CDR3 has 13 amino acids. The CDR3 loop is CASSEFDAYGYTF. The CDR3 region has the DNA TGTGCCAGCAGTGAATTTGATGCCTATGGCTACACCTTC.

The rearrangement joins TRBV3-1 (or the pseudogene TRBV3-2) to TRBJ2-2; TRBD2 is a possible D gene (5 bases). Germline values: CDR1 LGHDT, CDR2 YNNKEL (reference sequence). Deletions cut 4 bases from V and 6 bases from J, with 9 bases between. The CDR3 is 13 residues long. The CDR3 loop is CASSLSGPGELFF. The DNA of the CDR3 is TGTGCCAGCAGCCTGAGCGGTCCCGGGGAGCTGTTTTTT.

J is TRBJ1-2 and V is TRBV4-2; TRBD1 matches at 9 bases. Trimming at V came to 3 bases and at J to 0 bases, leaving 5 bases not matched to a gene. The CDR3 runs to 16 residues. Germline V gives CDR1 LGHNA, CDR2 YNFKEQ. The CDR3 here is CASSQHGTGTNYGYTF. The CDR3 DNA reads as TGTGCCAGCAGCCAGCACGGGACAGGGACTAACTATGGCTACACCTTC.

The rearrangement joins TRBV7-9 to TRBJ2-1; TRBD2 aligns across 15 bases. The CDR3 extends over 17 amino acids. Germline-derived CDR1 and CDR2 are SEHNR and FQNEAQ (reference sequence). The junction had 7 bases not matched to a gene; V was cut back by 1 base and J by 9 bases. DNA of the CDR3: TGTGCCAGCAGCTTAGGGACTAGCGGGAGGGCCATGGGTGAGCAGTTCTTC. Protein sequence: CASSLGTSGRAMGEQFF.

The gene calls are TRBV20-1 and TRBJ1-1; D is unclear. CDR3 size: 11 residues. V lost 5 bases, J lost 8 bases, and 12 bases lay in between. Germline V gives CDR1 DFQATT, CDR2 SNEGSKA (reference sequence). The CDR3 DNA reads TGCAGTGCTTTAAAGGACTTCGAAGCTTTCTTT. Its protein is CSALKDFEAFF.

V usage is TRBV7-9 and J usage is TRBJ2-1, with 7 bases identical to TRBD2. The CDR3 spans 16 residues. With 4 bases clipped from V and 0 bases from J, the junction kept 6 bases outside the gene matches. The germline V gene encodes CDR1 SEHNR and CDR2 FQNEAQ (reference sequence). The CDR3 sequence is CASSYAWDYSYNEQFF. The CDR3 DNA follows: TGTGCCAGCAGCTATGCGTGGGACTACTCCTACAATGAGCAGTTCTTC. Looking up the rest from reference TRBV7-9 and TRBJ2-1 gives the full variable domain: DTGVSQNPRHKITKRGQNVTFRCDPISEHNRLYWYRQTLGQGPEFLTYFQNEAQLEKSRLLSDRFSAERPKGSFSTLEIQRTEQGDSAMYLCASSYAWDYSYNEQFFGPGTRLTVL.

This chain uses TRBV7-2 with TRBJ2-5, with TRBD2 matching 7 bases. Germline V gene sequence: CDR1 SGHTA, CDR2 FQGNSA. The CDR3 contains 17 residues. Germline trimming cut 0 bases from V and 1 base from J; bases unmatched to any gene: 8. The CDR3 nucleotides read TGTGCCAGCAGCTTAGCGATCAGCGGGATAGCCCAAGAGACCCAGTACTTC. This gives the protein CASSLAISGIAQETQYF.

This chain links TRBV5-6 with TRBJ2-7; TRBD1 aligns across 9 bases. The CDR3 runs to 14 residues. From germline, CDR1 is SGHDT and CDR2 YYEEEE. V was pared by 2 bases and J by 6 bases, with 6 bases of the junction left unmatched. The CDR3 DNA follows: TGTGCCAGCAGCTTTGTGGGACAGGGCCGCGAGCAGTACTTC. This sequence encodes CASSFVGQGREQYF.

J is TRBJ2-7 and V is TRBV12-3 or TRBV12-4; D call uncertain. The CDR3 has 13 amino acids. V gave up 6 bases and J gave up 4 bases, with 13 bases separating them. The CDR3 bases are TGTGCCAGCAGCCTAGGACCGGCTTACGAGCAGTACTTC. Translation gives CASSLGPAYEQYF.

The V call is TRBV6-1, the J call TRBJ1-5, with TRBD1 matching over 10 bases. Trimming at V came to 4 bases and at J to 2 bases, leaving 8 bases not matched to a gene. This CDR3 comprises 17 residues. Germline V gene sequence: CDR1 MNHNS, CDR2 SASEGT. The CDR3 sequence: CASSATGGVIGNQPQHF. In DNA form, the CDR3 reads TGTGCCAGCAGTGCGACAGGGGGCGTGATCGGCAATCAGCCCCAGCATTTT.

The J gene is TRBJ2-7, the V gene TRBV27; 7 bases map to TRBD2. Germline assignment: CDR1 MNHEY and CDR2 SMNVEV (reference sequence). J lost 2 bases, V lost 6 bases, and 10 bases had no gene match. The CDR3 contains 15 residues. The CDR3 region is CASSTSGLETYEQYF. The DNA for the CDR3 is TGTGCCAGCAGCACGTCAGGACTAGAAACCTACGAGCAGTACTTC.

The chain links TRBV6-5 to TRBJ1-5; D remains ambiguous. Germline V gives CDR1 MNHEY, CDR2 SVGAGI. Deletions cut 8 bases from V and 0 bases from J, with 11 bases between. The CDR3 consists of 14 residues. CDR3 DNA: TGTGCCAGCCAAATTGAATTTAGCAATCAGCCCCAGCATTTT. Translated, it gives CASQIEFSNQPQHF.

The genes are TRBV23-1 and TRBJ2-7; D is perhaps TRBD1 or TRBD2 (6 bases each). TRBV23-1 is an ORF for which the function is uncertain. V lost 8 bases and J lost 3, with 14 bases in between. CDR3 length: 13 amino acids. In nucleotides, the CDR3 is TGCGCCAGCGTCCGGGGGCCGTTCTACGAGCAGTACTTC. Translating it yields CASVRGPFYEQYF.

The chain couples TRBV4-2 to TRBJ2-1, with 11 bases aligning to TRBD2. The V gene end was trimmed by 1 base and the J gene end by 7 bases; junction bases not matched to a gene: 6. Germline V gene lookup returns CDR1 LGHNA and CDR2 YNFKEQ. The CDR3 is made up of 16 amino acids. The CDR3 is CASSQALAGVGNEQFF. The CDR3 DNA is TGTGCCAGCAGCCAAGCACTAGCGGGAGTTGGTAATGAGCAGTTCTTC.

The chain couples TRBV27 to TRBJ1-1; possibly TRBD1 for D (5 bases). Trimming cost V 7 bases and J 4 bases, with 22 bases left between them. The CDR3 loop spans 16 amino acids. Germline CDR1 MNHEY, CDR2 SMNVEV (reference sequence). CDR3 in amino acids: CASKNLGVTVRTEAFF. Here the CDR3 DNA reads TGTGCCAGCAAGAACTTGGGGGTTACGGTCCGCACTGAAGCTTTCTTT.

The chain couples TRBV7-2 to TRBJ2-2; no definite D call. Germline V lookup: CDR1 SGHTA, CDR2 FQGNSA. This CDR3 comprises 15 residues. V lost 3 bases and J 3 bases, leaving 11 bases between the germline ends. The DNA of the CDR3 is TGTGCCAGCAGCTTCGGTTTCACAGACACCGGGGAGCTGTTTTTT. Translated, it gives CASSFGFTDTGELFF.

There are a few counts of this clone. CDR3 DNA sequence: TGCAGTGCTAGACCTCAGACCCAGTACTTC. Amino acids: CSARPQTQYF. The chain carries TRBV20-1 and TRBJ2-5; D not resolved. The germline V and J ends were trimmed by 2 bases and 6 bases, with 4 bases remaining between them. Germline CDR1 is DFQATT and CDR2 is SNEGSKA (reference sequence). This CDR3 contains 10 residues.

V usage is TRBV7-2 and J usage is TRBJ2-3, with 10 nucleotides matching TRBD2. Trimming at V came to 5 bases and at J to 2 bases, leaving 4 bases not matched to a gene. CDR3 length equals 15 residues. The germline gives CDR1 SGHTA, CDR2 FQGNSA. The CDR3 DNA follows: TGTGCCAGCAGCGTAACTAGCGGGGCCACAGATACGCAGTATTTT. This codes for CASSVTSGATDTQYF.

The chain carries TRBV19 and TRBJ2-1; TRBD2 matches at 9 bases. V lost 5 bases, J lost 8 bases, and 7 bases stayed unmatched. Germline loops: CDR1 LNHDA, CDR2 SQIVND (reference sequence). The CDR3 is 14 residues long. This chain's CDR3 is CASSSGTSIDEQFF. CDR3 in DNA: TGTGCCAGTAGTTCCGGGACTAGCATCGATGAGCAGTTCTTC.

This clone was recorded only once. CDR3 in amino acids: CASSFTGVGVHF. The CDR3 coding sequence is TGTGCCAGCAGTTTCACAGGGGTTGGAGTCCACTTT. The chain has TRBV28 and TRBJ1-6; 7 positions match TRBD1. Germline V gene data show CDR1 as MDHEN and CDR2 as SYDVKM. The CDR3 has 12 residues. The trim removed 3 bases at V and 17 bases at J, leaving 7 bases unmatched.